The clone carrying this T cell receptor beta chain was found once. The sample originates from a study of blood T cell repertoires in COVID-19. Study-wide background: Acute and convalescent COVID-19 specimens originated in the United States, Italy and Spain. PBMCs, B-cell-depleted T cells, or T cells provided the cDNA or gDNA that made up the material.

TCRdb's table, derived via immunoSEQ multiplex PCR, lists solely in-frame clones and lacks some. The table lists some 200,000 clones, roughly nine tenths of them singletons. V lost 6 bases and J lost 10, with 13 bases in between. Looked up from germline, CDR1 is MNHEY and CDR2 is SMNVEV (reference sequence). The CDR3 consists of 12 residues. The sequence came from a young woman who had recovered from COVID-19. The sample consisted of peripheral blood. The rearrangement joins TRBV27 to TRBJ2-1; possible D gene TRBD1, 6 bases. CDR3 nucleotide sequence: TGTGCCAGCAGACAGGGTTACAGGGAGCAGTTCTTC. Its translation: CASRQGYREQFF.